This T cell receptor beta chain is drawn from a study of blood T cell repertoires in COVID-19 (TCRdb year 2020). Looking at the study overall: Collaborator samples came from the United States, Italy and Spain and covered acute and convalescent phases of COVID-19. The repertoires were released in a freely available public database intended as a resource for research on the immune response to SARS-CoV-2. A de-identified subject ID, COVID-19 status, age in years and sex were almost always included in the sample metadata. The material from the prospective study consisted of cDNA or gDNA derived from T cells, B-cell-depleted T cells, or PBMCs. The dataset comprised deeply sampled blood TCRbeta repertoires from subjects exposed to, actively infected with, or recovered from COVID-19. The samples were drawn from two sources: the first 160 participants of the ongoing ImmuneRACE study, and 950 to 1,500 subjects contributed by 6 global collaborators. Where available, HLA class I and class II types were taken from metadata supplied by the sample provider and were not determined by assay-based typing. The paper as a whole reports these results and caveats: The amount of clinical and demographic metadata varied by source and participant and was provided uncurated.

The CDR3 covers 10 residues, taking in both the cysteine and the phenylalanine. Only the CDR3 portion is preserved as DNA: 30 bases, with reading frame beginning at the first base. The germline ends are 6 bases apart after V is trimmed by 6 bases and J by 4 bases. From the germline V gene, CDR1 is SQVTM and CDR2 is ANQGSEA. TCRbeta CDR3 regions were amplified from genomic DNA using the immunoSEQ Assay, a bias-controlled multiplex PCR. The study's processing was this. The number of nucleated cells in each sample was estimated from the amplification of reference gene primers within the assay. To quantify the absolute abundance of each unique TCRbeta CDR3 rearrangement, sequence reads were collapsed and filtered. For each sample, productive Simpson clonality was calculated as the square root of Simpson's diversity index across productive rearrangements. TCRdb mirrors the immuneACCESS table, restricted to in-frame sequences. Some clones are absent from its copies; in checked studies, under half trace to an unresolved V gene, and the reason for the others is unknown. That table is the source of V, J and clone size, and D and trimming were worked out from the DNA. In all, the sample holds some 200,000 clones, and more than 80% of those were seen once. The biggest ten clones account for around 9.2% of the sample.

In the prospective study, participants were roughly 18 to 95 years old, resided in about two dozen geographic areas of the United States, and were enrolled through a virtual design. To assign participants to cohorts, the prospective study relied on clinical history that participants themselves reported in a screening survey and a study questionnaire. For ImmuneRACE Cohort 3, a participant was defined as recovered based on two consecutive negative NP/OP PCR tests, clearance by a healthcare professional, or resolution of symptoms. In the prospective study, mobile phlebotomists collected whole blood, serum and a nasopharyngeal or oropharyngeal swab from each participant. Over a roughly 2-month period, participants in the prospective study had the option of providing additional blood draws and questionnaires. Blood samples from the prospective study were shipped frozen or at room temperature prior to DNA extraction.

Concerning this clone: Its antigen is not yet known. No per-base quality is available; no much larger clone lies one base away.

The sample consisted of PBMCs or T cells enriched from blood (not recorded which). This receptor was taken from a man aged 40-49 years who had recovered from COVID-19. The sequence is built from TRBV29-1 and TRBJ1-2; the D gene identity is not certain. CDR3 loop: CSVRSYGYTF. The DNA reads as follows: TGCAGCGTACGGTCCTATGGCTACACCTTC.